The 32 T cell receptor beta chains listed next were all sequenced from one sample in a study of T cell changes during pregnancy in multiple sclerosis. Libraries were prepared by immunoSEQ multiplex PCR; TCRdb keeps only in-frame clonotypes and omits some of them. The sample lists approximately 45,000 clones; 84% were seen once. The material was CD4+ T cells from peripheral blood mononuclear cells, obtained before pregnancy. The source of these receptors is a female donor with multiple sclerosis, enrolled in a pregnancy study.

This chain joins TRBV6-1 and TRBJ2-1, with TRBD2 matching 14 bases. Germline lookup yields CDR1 MNHNS and CDR2 SASEGT. V gave up 4 bases and J gave up 12 bases; unmatched junction bases: 8. The CDR3 runs 15 residues. CDR3 sequence reads: CASSVGLAGGRGQFF. CDR3 nucleotides: TGTGCCAGCAGTGTTGGACTAGCGGGAGGAAGAGGGCAGTTCTTC.

This clone showed up just once. V usage is TRBV7-6 and J usage is TRBJ2-7; no reliable D call. CDR3 size: 13 residues. V lost 4 bases, J lost 3 bases, and 10 bases lay in between. The germline gives CDR1 SGHVS, CDR2 FNYEAQ. CDR3 sequence reads: CASSWLIDYEQYF. In DNA form, the CDR3 reads TGTGCCAGCAGCTGGCTGATCGACTACGAGCAGTACTTC.

The chain recombines TRBV30 with TRBJ1-2, with 8 bases that match TRBD1. CDR3 length equals 13 residues. J gave up 7 bases and V 3 bases, and 7 bases lay outside the gene matches. Germline-derived CDR1 and CDR2 are GTSNPN and SVGIG (reference sequence). CDR3 protein: CAWRSPGGRGYTF. CDR3 bases: TGTGCCTGGAGATCCCCAGGGGGCCGTGGCTACACCTTC.

The chain employs TRBV6-5 and TRBJ2-7; TRBD2 matches at 7 bases. Germline loops: CDR1 MNHEY, CDR2 SVGAGI. The CDR3 is 13 residues long. J lost 2 bases, V lost 5 bases, and 3 bases had no gene match. The CDR3 DNA follows: TGTGCCAGCAGTACAAGCGGGGCCTACGAGCAGTACTTC. Translation: CASSTSGAYEQYF.

The J gene is TRBJ2-3, the V gene TRBV7-2; TRBD1 is a possible D gene (5 bases). Trimming took off 6 bases at V and 0 bases at J, with 13 bases between the two ends. Per germline, CDR1 SGHTA and CDR2 FQGNSA. This CDR3 is 15 amino acids long. The CDR3 DNA reads as TGTGCCAGCAGACTTCCGACAGCTAGCACAGATACGCAGTATTTT. Its protein product is CASRLPTASTDTQYF.

This clone occurred once. The genes are TRBV5-1 and TRBJ2-3; D is uncertain. This CDR3 has 14 residues. Germline CDR1 and CDR2: SGHRS and YFSETQ. CDR3 in amino acids: CSCRAHSGTDTQYF. CDR3 coding DNA: TGCTCATGTAGAGCCCACTCGGGCACAGATACGCAGTATTTT.

The chain is built from TRBV2 and TRBJ2-1; TRBD2 matches 13 bases. Germline CDR1 is SNHLY and CDR2 is FYNNEI. V gave up 10 bases and J gave up 7 bases; unmatched junction bases: 1. The CDR3 is made up of 12 amino acids. CDR3: CAILAGGNEQFF. The CDR3 DNA is TGTGCCATACTAGCGGGGGGGAATGAGCAGTTCTTC.

This chain joins TRBV30 and TRBJ1-2; 7 positions match TRBD1. V was pared by 2 bases and J by 8 bases, with 14 bases of the junction left unmatched. From germline, CDR1 is GTSNPN and CDR2 SVGIG (reference sequence). The CDR3 runs 15 residues. The CDR3 here is CAWSPPGGGTWGYTF. The CDR3 DNA sequence: TGTGCCTGGAGTCCCCCAGGAGGGGGCACGTGGGGCTACACCTTC.

This chain joins TRBV4-2 and TRBJ2-1; the D gene is possibly TRBD1 (5 bases). The V end lost 0 bases, the J end lost 11 bases, and 17 bases lay between the germline ends. Germline-derived CDR1 and CDR2 are LGHNA and YNFKEQ. This CDR3 is built from 15 residues. The CDR3 DNA sequence: TGTGCCAGCAGCCAAGATATAAGGGGCGAGTTAAAGCAGTTCTTC. Residues: CASSQDIRGELKQFF.

This chain connects TRBV11-1 to TRBJ1-1; no clear D gene. The CDR3 has 14 amino acids. The germline gives CDR1 SGHAT, CDR2 FQDESV (reference sequence). V was clipped by 3 bases and J by 1 base, with 9 bases between them. CDR3 DNA sequence: TGTGCCAGCAGCTTGCGGGAAAAGAACACTGAAGCTTTCTTT. Translating gives CASSLREKNTEAFF.

To note about this clone: The junction shows a germline mismatch at one end, possibly a read error. The sample has other DNA sequences that encode this CDR3 too. The chain uses TRBV4-3 and TRBJ2-3, with 16 bases lining up with TRBD2. CDR1 is LGHNA, CDR2 YSLEER, per germline. The CDR3 has 19 residues. CDR3 protein: CASSQDSAGTSGGADTQYF. The CDR3 DNA sequence: TGCGCCAGCAGCCAAGATAGCGCCGGGACTAGCGGGGGGGCAGATACGCAATATTTT.

A single count supports this clone. The chain has TRBV6-5 and TRBJ1-1, with D possibly TRBD1 on 5 matching bases. Germline V CDR1 and CDR2: MNHEY, SVGAGI. This CDR3 comprises 14 residues. With 0 bases removed from V and 5 bases from J, the gap between germline ends came to 10 bases. The CDR3 DNA sequence: TGTGCCAGCAGTTACTCACAGGATTGGACTGAAGCTTTCTTT. Translation gives CASSYSQDWTEAFF.

The chain has TRBV2 and TRBJ1-2; tentative D call: TRBD1 (5 bases). CDR1 is SNHLY and CDR2 is FYNNEI in the germline V gene. V lost 7 bases, J lost 5 bases, and 17 bases lay in between. The length of the CDR3 is 14 residues. This chain's CDR3 is CASTQGPEKYGYTF. CDR3 sequence (DNA): TGTGCCAGCACCCAGGGTCCCGAGAAATATGGCTACACCTTC.

The CDR3 region is CASSQQQGAGYTF. CDR3 bases: TGTGCCAGCAGCCAACAACAGGGGGCCGGCTACACCTTC. The rearrangement links TRBV14 to TRBJ1-2; the match to TRBD1 covers 9 bases. The CDR3 is 13 amino acids. The V gene's germline CDR1 is SGHDN and CDR2 FVKESK. J gave up 8 bases and V 2 bases, and 3 bases lay outside the gene matches.

The genes are TRBV28 and TRBJ1-1; maybe TRBD1 (6 bases). The CDR3 is 13 amino acids. Germline assignment: CDR1 MDHEN and CDR2 SYDVKM. V was shortened by 8 bases and J by 1 base, with 11 bases between the two germline ends. Here the CDR3 reads CASGDRQNTEAFF. Here the CDR3 DNA reads TGTGCCAGCGGAGACAGGCAGAACACTGAAGCTTTCTTT.

The chain links TRBV6-5 to TRBJ1-5, with D tentatively TRBD1 (5 bases). With 5 bases removed from V and 0 bases from J, the gap between germline ends came to 8 bases. Germline values: CDR1 MNHEY, CDR2 SVGAGI. The CDR3 length is 14 residues. CDR3 in DNA: TGTGCCAGCAGTCAGGGCAATAGCAATCAGCCCCAGCATTTT. As protein: CASSQGNSNQPQHF.

V and J are TRBV7-9 and TRBJ1-1, with D perhaps matching TRBD1 (6 bases). Germline CDR1 and CDR2: SEHNR and FQNEAQ (reference sequence). V lost 5 bases to trimming and J lost 7 bases, with 11 bases between them. The CDR3 runs to 12 residues. The CDR3 here is CASSGDNNEAFF. CDR3 nucleotides: TGTGCCAGCAGCGGGGACAATAATGAAGCTTTCTTT.

As DNA, the CDR3 is TGTGCCAGCAGGGGGGACAGGGAGGGCACTGAAGCTTTCTTT. Translated: CASRGDREGTEAFF. This chain joins TRBV6-1 and TRBJ1-1, with 9 bases identical to TRBD1. J lost 4 bases, V lost 6 bases, and 6 bases had no gene match. In germline, CDR1 is MNHNS, CDR2 SASEGT. This CDR3 is 14 amino acids long.

V gene TRBV7-6 combines with J gene TRBJ1-3, with 7 bases identical to TRBD1. CDR3 length: 14 residues. V shed 10 bases and J 3 bases; nucleotides not matched to a gene: 9. CDR1 and CDR2 from the germline V gene are SGHVS and FNYEAQ. In nucleotides, the CDR3 is TGTGCCATCATCGACAGGGCAGATGGAAACACCATATATTTT. Translating gives CAIIDRADGNTIYF.

This clone was seen many times. The V call is TRBV18, the J call TRBJ2-5; D is uncertain. In germline, CDR1 is KGHSH, CDR2 LQKENI. The V end lost 3 bases, the J end lost 0 bases, and 2 bases lay between the germline ends. CDR3 length: 12 residues. The CDR3 coding sequence is TGTGCCAGCTCACCCAACCAAGAGACCCAGTACTTC. Translated, it gives CASSPNQETQYF.

The gene calls are TRBV6-5 and TRBJ2-7; 8 bases map to TRBD2. Germline values: CDR1 MNHEY, CDR2 SVGAGI. The CDR3 loop spans 15 amino acids. V lost 6 bases, J lost 2 bases, and 9 bases stayed unmatched. The CDR3 DNA follows: TGTGCCAGCAGAGAGGGACTAGGTGTAACCTACGAGCAGTACTTC. Translated, it gives CASREGLGVTYEQYF.

The gene calls are TRBV6-1 and TRBJ2-7, with 8 bases that match TRBD1. V lost 4 bases to trimming and J lost 4 bases; unmatched junction nucleotides: 6. The CDR3 contains 14 residues. Germline V gene lookup returns CDR1 MNHNS and CDR2 SASEGT. This CDR3 is CASSAGQGFYEQYF. The CDR3 DNA reads as TGTGCCAGCAGTGCTGGACAGGGTTTTTACGAGCAGTACTTC.

The J gene is TRBJ2-7, the V gene TRBV5-4; weak D call: TRBD1 (5 bases). This CDR3 has 12 residues. Germline CDR1 reads SGHNT; CDR2 reads YYREEE (reference sequence). Trimming left V 5 bases short and J 4 bases short, with 10 bases between. This CDR3 reads CASSPQGYEQYF. Written as DNA, the CDR3 is TGTGCCAGCAGTCCGCAGGGATACGAGCAGTACTTC.

The chain links TRBV12-5 to TRBJ2-7; perhaps TRBD1 as D (6 bases). Germline assignment: CDR1 LGHNT and CDR2 FRNRAP. This CDR3 has 17 residues. Between the trimmed V and J ends, which lost 3 bases and 1 base, there was a span of 19 bases. The CDR3 loop reads CASGLKTGTTRSYEQYF. CDR3 DNA sequence: TGTGCTAGTGGTTTAAAGACCGGGACAACGCGTTCCTACGAGCAGTACTTC. Full variable domain (rest looked up from reference TRBV12-5 and TRBJ2-7): DARVTQTPRHKVTEMGQEVTMRCQPILGHNTVFWYRQTMMQGLELLAYFRNRAPLDDSGMPKDRFSAEMPDATLATLKIQPSEPRDSAVYFCASGLKTGTTRSYEQYFGPGTRLTVT.

The chain combines TRBV10-2 with TRBJ2-5, with D possibly being TRBD2 (6 bases). Trimming removed 3 bases at V and 4 bases at J, with 18 bases between. The CDR3 runs 16 residues. CDR1 is WSHSY and CDR2 is SAAADI in the germline V gene. The CDR3 sequence is CASSESRWGVRETQYF. The CDR3 DNA is TGCGCCAGCAGTGAATCCCGTTGGGGGGTTCGAGAGACCCAGTACTTC.

The CDR3 DNA sequence: TGTGCCAGCAGCGGGGACAGGTTCCCCCCTGGGGCCAACGTCCTGACTTTC. Amino acids: CASSGDRFPPGANVLTF. The rearrangement links TRBV9 to TRBJ2-6; 8 bases align to TRBD1. The CDR3 totals 17 residues. J gave up 2 bases and V 3 bases, and 7 bases lay outside the gene matches. In germline, CDR1 is SGDLS, CDR2 YYNGEE.

The CDR3: CASSFLQAGGRDEQFF. The CDR3 DNA reads TGTGCCAGCAGTTTTCTCCAAGCGGGGGGCAGGGATGAGCAGTTCTTC. V gene TRBV27 combines with J gene TRBJ2-1, with 9 bases aligning to TRBD2. CDR1 is MNHEY and CDR2 is SMNVEV in the germline V gene (reference sequence). V lost 3 bases and J lost 8; bases outside the gene matches: 11. The CDR3 is 16 residues long.

The chain links TRBV5-1 to TRBJ1-4; TRBD1 might be the D (5 bases). Germline lookup yields CDR1 SGHRS and CDR2 YFSETQ. Trimming pared 3 bases from V and 1 base from J, leaving 13 bases between. The CDR3 is 16 residues long. CDR3 sequence: CASSYGGLGTNEKLFF. CDR3 nucleotide sequence: TGCGCCAGCAGCTACGGGGGATTGGGAACTAATGAAAAACTGTTTTTT.

V and J are TRBV29-1 and TRBJ1-2; 9 bases map to TRBD1. Germline V gives CDR1 SQVTM, CDR2 ANQGSEA. The length of the CDR3 is 13 residues. Trimming at V came to 4 bases and at J to 2 bases, leaving 2 bases not matched to a gene. The CDR3 spells CSVVGTGNYGYTF. In DNA form, the CDR3 reads TGCAGCGTTGTTGGGACAGGGAACTATGGCTACACCTTC.

The gene calls are TRBV5-4 and TRBJ2-3, with 8 nucleotides matching TRBD2. Trimming cost V 2 bases and J 3 bases; bases outside gene matches: 5. The germline gives CDR1 SGHNT, CDR2 YYREEE (reference sequence). This CDR3 has 15 residues. In nucleotides, the CDR3 is TGTGCCAGCAGCTTTTCGTCTAGCGGGACAGATACGCAGTATTTT. It yields the protein CASSFSSSGTDTQYF.

The chain joins TRBV11-3 to TRBJ2-5; the D is unclear. Germline-derived CDR1 and CDR2 are SGHNT and YENEEA. Trimming stripped 3 bases from V and 5 bases from J, with 16 bases between. The CDR3 is made up of 15 amino acids. The CDR3 DNA sequence: TGTGCCAGCAGCTTTGGCCGGGTCCCTGGGGAGACCCAGTACTTC. It codes for CASSFGRVPGETQYF.

V and J are TRBV18 and TRBJ2-5; no firm D call. V lost 2 bases, J lost 4 bases, and 5 bases lay in between. The CDR3 sequence is 12 residues long. From germline, CDR1 is KGHSH and CDR2 LQKENI. CDR3 bases: TGTGCCAGCTCACCAGGGCTAGAGACCCAGTACTTC. This translates into CASSPGLETQYF.